The entry that follows covers one T cell receptor beta chain sequence. It has no known antigen specificity. Per-base quality was not reported, and no clone a single base away is much larger than it. Genomic DNA was extracted from sorted cells for sequencing of the TCRbeta CDR3 region. The immunoSEQ Assay was used to sequence the TCRbeta CDR3 regions. This is the immuneACCESS table as TCRdb keeps it, with only in-frame sequences that have V and J called. A part of the clones is gone; compared with another copy, unresolved V genes explain less than half, and the rest is unexplained. This sample holds roughly 50,000 clones; around 83% were observed only once. Of the sample, approximately 1% is held by the ten largest clones. This sample is part of a study of OX40 agonist ivuxolimab in advanced cancers. About the study as a whole: Ivuxolimab, which targeted the costimulatory receptor OX40 (CD134), was an agonistic, fully human IgG2 monoclonal antibody. The paper covers the monotherapy dose-escalation part of the phase I ivuxolimab trial, which included N ≈ 57 patients. Intravenous ivuxolimab was administered to patients every 2 weeks at six dose levels: 0.01, 0.1, 0.3, 1.5, 3 and 10 mg/kg. A male proportion of about 79% and a mean age of about 60 years, ranging from about 23 to 90, were recorded for the dose-escalation cohort. Partial responses were achieved by three dose-escalation patients, of whom one had hepatocellular carcinoma and two had cutaneous melanoma. Among the roughly 50 dose-escalation patients, about 19 had hepatocellular carcinoma, about 15 melanoma, 9 renal cell carcinoma and 9 head and neck cancer. Patients were allowed to have had prior anti-PD-1, anti-PD-L1 or anti-CTLA-4 therapy, and 40% of the dose-escalation patients had been treated with checkpoint inhibitors. The point of sequencing TCRbeta in the periphery was to test whether ivuxolimab changed TCR sequence diversity and drove clonal T-cell expansion. Overall results and qualifications from the work: In the 0.1-3.0 mg/kg groups, partial responders were among the patients with the lowest normalized peripheral clonal expansion, particularly in CD8+ T cells. The antigen specificity of the peripheral T cells that underwent clonal expansion was not determined. On average, CD8+ T cells showed more expanded clones than CD4+ T cells after ivuxolimab. At doses from 0.1 to 3.0 mg/kg, clonal expansion was seen in both CD4+ and CD8+ blood T cells between baseline and week 6. Low levels of normalized T-cell clonal expansion were also seen in some patients who did not respond.

The trial excluded patients who had a history of autoimmune disease or were on systemic immunosuppression. Peripheral blood for TCR sequencing was collected from all dose cohorts at baseline, on cycle 4 day 1, and on cycle 7 day 1. Samples came from an open-label, multicenter, first-in-human phase I dose-escalation trial of ivuxolimab. Adults with locally advanced or metastatic melanoma, renal cell carcinoma, hepatocellular carcinoma or head and neck squamous cell carcinoma were enrolled in the trial. Before TCR sequencing, CD4+ T cells and CD8+ T cells were sorted from peripheral blood as separate populations. The receptor was derived from an adult with an advanced solid tumor such as melanoma, head and neck, liver or kidney cancer. This sample comprised CD4+ or CD8+ T cells sorted from blood, obtained in a trial of the OX40 agonist ivuxolimab.

This receptor carries the CDR3 CATRTANTEAFF. The DNA sequence follows: TGTGCCACCCGGACAGCCAACACTGAAGCTTTCTTT. Recombination connected TRBV6-5 to TRBJ1-1; a tentative D call is TRBD1 (6 bases match). The germline V gene encodes CDR1 MNHEY and CDR2 SVGAGI. The CDR3 starts with the cysteine, ends with the phenylalanine, and has 12 residues. Only the CDR3 DNA stays, 36 bases, in frame from base 1. V and J are truncated by 10 bases and 2 bases respectively, leaving an intervening sequence of 11 bases.